The clone carrying this TCR beta chain was recorded many times. Its antigen is currently unknown. This CDR3 has 14 amino acids. Germline-derived CDR1 and CDR2 are SGHTA and FQGNSA. V dropped 5 bases and J dropped 2 bases, with 13 bases sitting between them. Unique molecular identifiers were built into the TCR beta cDNA libraries. MiXCR, applied by TCRdb to the PCR reads, yields one record per CDR3 protein. This sample carries hundreds of thousands of distinct CDR3 sequences, about 32% of them seen once, and the ten largest clones take under 0.7%. This sample is drawn from a study of post-analysis software for immune sequencing data. Study observations and caveats: Among 4 or 5 TRBV segments more frequent in patients than controls were TRBV5-6, TRBV5-1 and TRBV20-1.

Sequencing was carried out using blood. This receptor was identified in a girl aged 10 to 17 with multiple sclerosis. The rearrangement joins TRBV7-2 to TRBJ2-7; weak D call: TRBD1 (6 bases). CDR3 loop: CASSPQTGPYEQYF. The CDR3 coding sequence is TGTGCCAGCAGCCCCCAGACAGGCCCCTACGAGCAGTACTTC.